These 17 T cell receptor beta chains came from one sample sequenced in a study of monozygotic twins with inflammatory bowel disease. TCRdb reprocessed the 5' RACE reads; each CDR3 protein has one entry and no DNA is given. The ten top clones account for 6.5% to 9%, within a sample of some 83,000 distinct CDR3 sequences. Input material: blood. The source is a human donor with ulcerative colitis or Crohn's disease, or a healthy co-twin of an affected twin (not recorded which).

J is TRBJ2-2 and V is TRBV12-3 or TRBV12-4. This CDR3 has 14 residues. CDR3 region: CASSFDGNTGELFF.

The V gene is TRBV12-5, the J gene TRBJ2-7; absent DNA, TCRdb's TRBD1 call cannot be checked. The CDR3 is 13 residues long. Per the germline V gene, CDR1 is LGHNT and CDR2 is FRNRAP. CDR3 protein: CASGFLGGREQYF.

The chain links TRBV20-1 to TRBJ1-2. The CDR3 loop spans 13 amino acids. CDR1 DFQATT and CDR2 SNEGSKA come from the germline V gene (reference sequence). The CDR3: CSVPQWLGYGYTF.

This chain links TRBV12-3 or TRBV12-4 with TRBJ2-3. The CDR3 length is 13 residues. The chain's CDR3 is CASSLRFTDTQYF.

The CDR3 sequence is CASSSGGATGDTNGYTF. The rearrangement joins TRBV5-1 to TRBJ1-2; TCRdb's D call, TRBD1, is unchecked because there is no DNA. Per the germline V gene, CDR1 is SGHRS and CDR2 is YFSETQ. The CDR3 sequence is 17 residues long. Together with reference TRBV5-1 and TRBJ1-2, the CDR3 gives the full variable domain: KAGVTQTPRYLIKTRGQQVTLSCSPISGHRSVSWYQQTPGQGLQFLFEYFSETQRNKGNFPGRFSGRQFSNSRSEMNVSTLELGDSALYLCASSSGGATGDTNGYTFGSGTRLTVV.

The genes are TRBV6-1 and TRBJ1-2. This CDR3 spans 14 amino acids. Germline loops: CDR1 MNHNS, CDR2 SASEGT. The CDR3 here is CGSSPQREVSGYTF.

The V call is TRBV10-2, the J call TRBJ2-2; TCRdb names TRBD1, which stays unverified in the absence of DNA. CDR3 length: 14 residues. Germline CDR1 reads WSHSY; CDR2 reads SAAADI. CDR3 loop: CASSPGGYTGELFF.

The chain has TRBV5-6 and TRBJ2-1; as DNA is missing, the TRBD1 call by TCRdb cannot be tested. Germline V CDR1 and CDR2: SGHDT, YYEEEE. The CDR3 runs to 13 residues. CDR3: CASSLERANEQFF.

The chain links TRBV7-6 to TRBJ2-2; TCRdb reports TRBD2, a call that lacks DNA to check it against. This CDR3 contains 17 residues. The germline gives CDR1 SGHVS, CDR2 FNYEAQ. This CDR3 reads CASSLDFHGGAGGELFF.

The chain joins TRBV7-2 to TRBJ1-2; TCRdb picks TRBD1, but there is no DNA to check that call. Per germline, CDR1 SGHTA and CDR2 FQGNSA. This CDR3 has 13 amino acids. The CDR3 spells CASSFAGAGGYTF.

The genes are TRBV12-3 or TRBV12-4 and TRBJ1-2. The CDR3 totals 13 residues. CDR3 region: CASSLTASYGYTF.

The V and J genes are TRBV27 and TRBJ1-1; TCRdb names TRBD1, which stays unverified in the absence of DNA. Looked up from germline, CDR1 is MNHEY and CDR2 is SMNVEV (reference sequence). The CDR3 has 15 residues. CDR3 residues: CASSSTGQGNTEAFF.

The chain couples TRBV12-3 or TRBV12-4 to TRBJ2-7; TCRdb names TRBD1, which stays unverified in the absence of DNA. This CDR3 is built from 13 residues. The CDR3 sequence: CASSPGTVAEQYF.

The chain combines TRBV5-1 with TRBJ2-1; TCRdb reports TRBD1, a call that lacks DNA to check it against. CDR1 is SGHRS and CDR2 is YFSETQ in the germline V gene. This CDR3 contains 13 residues. The CDR3 loop reads CASSSGGYNEQFF.

V is TRBV19 and J is TRBJ2-3; TCRdb's D gene call, TRBD2, goes unchecked for lack of DNA. The CDR3 is 17 amino acids. Germline V gives CDR1 LNHDA, CDR2 SQIVND (reference sequence). CDR3 in amino acids: CASSIGPSAIITDTQYF.

The V and J genes are TRBV20-1 and TRBJ2-5; TCRdb's D gene call, TRBD2, goes unchecked for lack of DNA. This CDR3 has 13 amino acids. Germline loops: CDR1 DFQATT, CDR2 SNEGSKA (reference sequence). CDR3 sequence: CSARGGVGETQYF.

The rearrangement joins TRBV12-3 or TRBV12-4 to TRBJ1-1. The CDR3 totals 12 residues. The CDR3 here is CASSFGLTEAFF.